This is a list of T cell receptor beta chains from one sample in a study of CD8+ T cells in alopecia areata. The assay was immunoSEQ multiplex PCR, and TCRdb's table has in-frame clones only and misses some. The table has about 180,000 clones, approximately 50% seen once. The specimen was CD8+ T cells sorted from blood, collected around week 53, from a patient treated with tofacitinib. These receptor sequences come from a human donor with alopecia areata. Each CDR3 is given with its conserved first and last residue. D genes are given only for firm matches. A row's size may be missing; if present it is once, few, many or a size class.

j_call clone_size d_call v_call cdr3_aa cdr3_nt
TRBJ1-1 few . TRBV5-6 CASRSPGTGDTEAFF TGTGCCAGCAGGTCCCCCGGGACCGGAGACACTGAAGCTTTCTTT
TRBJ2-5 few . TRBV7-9 CASSLSLVLYF TGTGCCAGCAGCTTAAGTCTCGTACTATACTTC
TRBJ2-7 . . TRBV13 CASSSTGYEQYF TGTGCCAGCAGCTCTACAGGTTACGAGCAGTACTTC
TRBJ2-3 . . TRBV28 CASSRGRDADTQYF TGTGCCAGCAGTAGGGGCAGGGATGCAGATACGCAGTATTTT
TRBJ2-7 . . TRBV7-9 CASSLVTASYEQYF TGTGCCAGCAGCTTAGTGACAGCATCCTACGAGCAGTACTTC
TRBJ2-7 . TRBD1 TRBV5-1 CASSSGTVYEQYF TGCGCCAGCAGCTCCGGGACAGTCTACGAGCAGTACTTC
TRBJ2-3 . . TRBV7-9 CASSQTLQGSTDTQYF TGTGCCAGCAGCCAGACCCTACAGGGAAGCACAGATACGCAGTATTTT
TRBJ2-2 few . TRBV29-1 CSVELNTGELFF TGCAGCGTTGAACTGAACACCGGGGAGCTGTTTTTT
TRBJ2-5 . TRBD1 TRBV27 CASSPTGEETQYF TGTGCCAGCAGCCCGACAGGGGAAGAGACCCAGTACTTC
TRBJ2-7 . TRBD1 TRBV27 CASSNRGYSYEQYF TGTGCCAGCAGTAACAGGGGTTACTCCTACGAGCAGTACTTC
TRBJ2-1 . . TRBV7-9 CASSTPSGVDEQFF TGTGCCAGCAGCACCCCCTCGGGCGTCGATGAGCAGTTCTTC
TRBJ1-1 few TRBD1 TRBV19 CASSGMTGRAFF TGTGCCAGTAGTGGGATGACAGGGCGGGCTTTCTTT
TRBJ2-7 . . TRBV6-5 CASSYPRAGVREQYF TGTGCCAGCAGTTACCCCCGGGCCGGGGTCAGGGAGCAGTACTTC
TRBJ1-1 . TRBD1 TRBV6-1 CASSTTGWDTEAFF TGTGCCAGCAGTACGACAGGGTGGGACACTGAAGCTTTCTTT
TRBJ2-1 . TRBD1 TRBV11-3 CASSLDGDRGDEQFF TGTGCCAGCAGCTTGGACGGGGACAGGGGCGATGAGCAGTTCTTC
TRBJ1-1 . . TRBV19 CASSLGPTEAFF TGTGCCAGTAGTTTAGGGCCCACTGAAGCTTTCTTT
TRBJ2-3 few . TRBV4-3 CASSQDLEGETDTQYF TGCGCCAGCAGCCAAGATCTCGAGGGGGAAACAGATACGCAGTATTTT
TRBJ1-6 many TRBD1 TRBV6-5 CASSDRDNSPLHF TGTGCCAGCAGTGACAGGGATAATTCACCCCTCCACTTT
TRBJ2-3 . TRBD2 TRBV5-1 CASRSLAGRTDTQYF TGCGCCAGCAGATCTCTAGCGGGGCGCACAGATACGCAGTATTTT
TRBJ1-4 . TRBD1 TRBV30 CAWSEGTDNEKLFF TGTGCCTGGAGTGAGGGGACAGATAATGAAAAACTGTTTTTT
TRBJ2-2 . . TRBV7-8 CASSLFWDSNTGELFF TGTGCCAGCAGCTTATTCTGGGATTCGAACACCGGGGAGCTGTTTTTT
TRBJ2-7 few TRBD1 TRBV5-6 CASGQGSYYEQYF TGTGCCAGCGGACAGGGGTCCTACTACGAGCAGTACTTC
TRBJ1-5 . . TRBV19 CASSVDWDSNQPQHF TGTGCCAGTAGTGTCGACTGGGATAGCAATCAGCCCCAGCATTTT
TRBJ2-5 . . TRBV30 CAWNRVGETQYF TGTGCCTGGAACCGGGTCGGGGAGACCCAGTACTTC
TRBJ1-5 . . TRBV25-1 CASSEGGPQHF TGTGCCAGCAGTGAGGGGGGGCCCCAGCATTTT
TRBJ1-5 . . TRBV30 CAWSPGLDQPQHF TGTGCCTGGAGTCCTGGGCTGGATCAGCCCCAGCATTTT
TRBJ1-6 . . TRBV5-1 CASSLEGQLLNSPLHF TGCGCCAGCAGCTTGGAGGGCCAACTGCTGAATTCACCCCTCCACTTT
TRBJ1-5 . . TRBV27 CASSFGINQPQHF TGTGCCAGCAGTTTTGGGATCAATCAGCCCCAGCATTTT